What follows describes a single T cell receptor beta chain. V gave up 1 base and J gave up 7 bases; unmatched junction bases: 8. Germline V lookup: CDR1 LNHNV, CDR2 YYDKDF (reference sequence). There are 15 residues in the CDR3. Some clones are missing from TCRdb's copy, which holds only in-frame ones; the method was immunoSEQ multiplex PCR. The data hold more than 95,000 clones, with 88% observed a single time. The data originate from a study of blood T cell repertoires in COVID-19. Study information: Researchers got acute and convalescent COVID-19 samples from the United States, Italy and Spain.

This receptor was identified in a middle-aged man with acute or convalescent COVID-19. The sequenced sample consisted of peripheral blood. V and J are TRBV15 and TRBJ1-2, with 8 bases fitting TRBD1. In DNA, the CDR3 is TGTGCCACCAGCAGAGCTACAGGGGGGGTCGGTGGCTACACCTTC. Protein sequence: CATSRATGGVGGYTF.